Listed below are T cell receptor beta chains from one sample, sequenced in a study of T cells in Graves' hyperthyroidism and ophthalmopathy. Each CDR3 protein is one row after TCRdb ran MiXCR on the multiplex PCR reads. Of about 350,000 distinct CDR3 sequences in the sample, around 15% were seen once. The sample was blood. The receptors originated from an older woman with Graves' ophthalmopathy. Both conserved end residues are part of each CDR3. The D gene is left open where the match is weak.

j_call,v_call,d_call,cdr3_aa
TRBJ2-1,TRBV11-1,TRBD2,CASSFGLAGNDEQFF
TRBJ1-2,TRBV28,TRBD1,CASSLSWDRFPNYGYTF
TRBJ2-1,TRBV20-1,.,CSARANYNEQFF
TRBJ2-5,TRBV28,TRBD1,CASRSTGGGPPETQYF
TRBJ2-5,TRBV12-3/TRBV12-4,TRBD2,CASSSSSGSPRETQYF
TRBJ2-3,TRBV6-1,TRBD2,CASSKKRGLAGGGGADTQYF
TRBJ1-1,TRBV11-2,TRBD1,CASSLGLGQSMNTEAFF
TRBJ2-5,TRBV5-1,TRBD2,CASSLWPLAGGPGETQYF
TRBJ2-1,TRBV13,.,CASSLGRGAPPYNEQFF
TRBJ2-3,TRBV20-1,TRBD2,CRGPEAGETDTQYF
TRBJ2-5,TRBV7-9,.,CASSLIGVGETQYF
TRBJ2-1,TRBV28,.,CASGRDDNEQFF
TRBJ1-2,TRBV12-3/TRBV12-4,TRBD1,CASSLQEGQGASGYTF
TRBJ2-3,TRBV11-2,.,CASSHTGSRTDTQYF
TRBJ2-2,TRBV3-1,.,CASSQGSGNTGELFF
TRBJ2-5,TRBV18,TRBD1,CASSPRQGEETQYF
TRBJ2-1,TRBV6-1,TRBD2,CASSKMGGTSPHEQFF
TRBJ2-2,TRBV28,TRBD2,CASSLSASGSRGELFF
TRBJ2-3,TRBV19,TRBD2,CASSIRVEAGEDTQYF
TRBJ2-2,TRBV5-1,.,CASSPAGATGELFF
TRBJ2-1,TRBV20-1,TRBD2,CSARETSGRFNEQFF
TRBJ1-4,TRBV6-6,TRBD1,CASSYSRTGEKLFF
TRBJ2-1,TRBV20-1,.,CSAAATVEEQFF
TRBJ2-2,TRBV7-8,.,CASSLAHRGLNANTGELFF
TRBJ2-1,TRBV7-2,TRBD1,CASSLAGAGGYNEQFF
TRBJ2-7,TRBV6-2/TRBV6-3,.,CASSYSARPYEQYF
TRBJ1-2,TRBV5-1,TRBD1,CASSLGGTGGAEGYTF
TRBJ2-2,TRBV6-1,TRBD2,CASTQGGLAGGGTGELFF
TRBJ2-1,TRBV5-1,TRBD2,CASSSRTSSNEQFF
TRBJ1-5,TRBV12-3/TRBV12-4,.,CASSFYQGGDQPQHF
TRBJ1-1,TRBV6-1,TRBD1,CASRDREGGAFF
TRBJ1-5,TRBV19,.,CASNEGDTASNQPQHF
TRBJ2-7,TRBV24-1,TRBD1,CATSDLGQGTTRSDEQYF
TRBJ1-2,TRBV7-9,.,CASSSPGGLYGYTF
TRBJ2-2,TRBV27,.,CASSLRRGGTGELFF
TRBJ2-7,TRBV15,.,CATSRDRPGRLQFYEQYF
TRBJ2-7,TRBV20-1,.,CSASGTTSYEQYF
TRBJ2-5,TRBV18,.,CASSKSGIQETQYF
TRBJ2-6,TRBV5-1,.,CASSWGPLGANVLTF
TRBJ1-1,TRBV7-6,.,CASNMLGMNTEAFF
TRBJ2-1,TRBV5-1,TRBD2,CASSYLTSGSRNEQFF
TRBJ2-7,TRBV28,TRBD1,CASSRTGEHYEQYF
TRBJ1-2,TRBV19,.,CASRAAGRHYGYTF
TRBJ2-3,TRBV28,TRBD2,CASSGGGGTDTQYF
TRBJ2-5,TRBV2,.,CARRVEETQYF
TRBJ2-1,TRBV29-1,TRBD2,CSVGTSGPGQFF
TRBJ2-7,TRBV12-3/TRBV12-4,.,CASSWKGVAGNEQYF
TRBJ1-1,TRBV19,.,CATGGYLNTEAFF
TRBJ2-7,TRBV6-2/TRBV6-3,TRBD2,CASSPNSGRVGPHCEQYF
TRBJ1-6,TRBV12-3/TRBV12-4,.,CASSPPLGYNSPLHF
TRBJ1-1,TRBV7-3,.,CASSSRFTEAFF
TRBJ2-7,TRBV20-1,.,CSARDGGLLKGEYF
TRBJ2-2,TRBV5-6,.,CASSSRAPGELFF
TRBJ1-6,TRBV28,.,CASSTTVNRNFVHF
TRBJ2-3,TRBV24-1,TRBD2,CATSDPLAGATDTQYF
TRBJ2-3,TRBV4-1,.,CASSQLTGPRSASTDTQYF
TRBJ1-1,TRBV11-2,.,CASSTPSGAFNTEAFF
TRBJ1-6,TRBV14,.,CASSQDLSVGRNSPLHF